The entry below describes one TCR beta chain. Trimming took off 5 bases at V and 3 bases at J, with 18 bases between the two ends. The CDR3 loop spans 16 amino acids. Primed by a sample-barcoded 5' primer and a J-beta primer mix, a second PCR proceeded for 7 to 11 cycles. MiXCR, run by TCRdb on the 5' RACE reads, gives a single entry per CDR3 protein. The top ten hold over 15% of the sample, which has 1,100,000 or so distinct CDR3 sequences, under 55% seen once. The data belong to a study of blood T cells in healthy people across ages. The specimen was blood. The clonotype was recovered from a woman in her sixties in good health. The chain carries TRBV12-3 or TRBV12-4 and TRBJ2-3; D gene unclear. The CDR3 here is CASSPQSRHVTDTQYF. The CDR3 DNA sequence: TGTGCCAGCAGTCCACAATCCAGACATGTTACAGATACGCAGTATTTT.